This T cell receptor (beta chain) was recovered during a study of T cells after yellow fever vaccination. Study-level information: The authors prepared low-cell-number fractions using SMART-Seq v4 Ultra Low Input.

Germline V gives CDR1 ENHRY, CDR2 SYGVKD. Germline trimming cut 7 bases from V and 3 bases from J; bases unmatched to any gene: 5. The CDR3 spans 13 residues. A process of 5'RACE template switching, which added a universal primer site and UMIs, was used to make TCR cDNA. TCRdb analysed the 5' RACE reads with MiXCR anew, one entry per CDR3 protein. Of around 320,000 distinct CDR3 sequences listed, roughly 4.3% are singletons. This receptor was obtained from a man in his late teens or twenties who received the YFV17D yellow fever vaccine. The sample in question was PBMCs, obtained 15 days after the yellow fever booster vaccination. The chain is built from TRBV10-3 and TRBJ1-2, with TRBD1 matching 7 bases. CDR3: CAITPQGDYGYTF. The CDR3 nucleotides read TGTGCCATCACGCCGCAGGGGGACTATGGCTACACCTTC.